The 13 T cell receptor beta chains listed next were all sequenced from one sample in a study of Tregs in tolerant kidney transplant recipients. Only in-frame clones appear in the TCRdb table, and some are missing; sequencing was by immunoSEQ multiplex PCR. Its clone listing holds some 29,000 clones. Related graft donors supplied nonmyeloablative bone marrow transplants, and mixed chimerism was transient. The specimen was CD4+ T cells from blood (PBMCs), collected 24 months after the transplant. These receptors were collected from a human patient who received a combined kidney and bone marrow transplant. T cells may partly derive from the graft donor.

For this clone: The read falls 3 residues short of the CDR3 end, and the missing part is taken from the germline J gene. The V and J genes are TRBV30 and TRBJ1-5; D is ambiguous. The V and J ends lost 1 base and 9 bases respectively, with 13 bases between them. CDR1 and CDR2 (germline): GTSNPN, SVGIG (reference sequence). This CDR3 spans 13 amino acids. CDR3 amino acids: CAWSAPDLGPQHF. The sequenced part of the CDR3 DNA is TGTGCCTGGAGTGCCCCAGACTTGGGGCCC. The variable domain in full, with the rest retrieved from reference TRBV30 and TRBJ1-5, is SQTIHQWPATLVQPVGSPLSLECTVEGTSNPNLYWYRQAAGRGLQLLFYSVGIGQISSEVPQNLSASRPQDRQFILSSKKLLLSDSGFYLCAWSAPDLGPQHFGDGTRLSIL.

Of note for this clone: With the read ending 3 residues before the CDR3 end, the germline J gene is used to fill in that end. The chain is built from TRBV20-1 and TRBJ2-7; D ambiguous. The V end lost 6 bases, the J end lost 1 base, and 7 bases lay between the germline ends. The CDR3 loop spans 11 amino acids. The germline gives CDR1 DFQATT, CDR2 SNEGSKA (reference sequence). Here the CDR3 reads CSAQTSYEQYF. The CDR3 DNA, read in part, is TGCAGTGCCCAGACTTCCTACGAG.

With respect to this clone: The read ends 3 residues before the CDR3 terminus; that terminus is restored from the germline J gene. The gene calls are TRBV18 and TRBJ2-7; 11 bases are shared with TRBD1. Per the germline V gene, CDR1 is KGHSH and CDR2 is LQKENI. After removal of 0 bases from V and 3 bases from J, the junction contained 7 bases not matched to a gene. The CDR3 runs to 17 residues. This CDR3 is CASSPPWRTGGSYEQYF. Incomplete CDR3 DNA: TGTGCCAGCTCACCACCTTGGAGGACAGGGGGCAGCTACGAG.

The CDR3 reads CAIRPDTGSYEQYF. The sequenced part of the CDR3 DNA is TGTGCCATCAGGCCGGACACTGGAAGCTACGAG. The gene calls are TRBV10-3 and TRBJ2-7; D is possibly TRBD1 (5 bases). Read coverage stops 3 residues before the CDR3 terminus; the germline J gene supplies the remainder. V was trimmed by 6 bases and J by 3 bases, leaving 15 bases between them. The germline CDR1 and CDR2 sequences are ENHRY and SYGVKD. The CDR3 loop spans 14 amino acids.

Notes on this clone: The CDR3 end is not reached by the read, which stops 3 residues before it; the germline J gene fills it in. The chain recombines TRBV19 with TRBJ2-7; 8 bases are a match to TRBD1. The CDR3 spans 12 residues. Germline trimming cut 5 bases from V and 3 bases from J; bases unmatched to any gene: 0. CDR1 LNHDA and CDR2 SQIVND come from the germline V gene (reference sequence). Here the CDR3 reads CASSGQGYEQYF. The covered CDR3 bases are TGTGCCAGTAGTGGACAGGGCTACGAG.

In regard to this clone: The observed sequence ends 3 residues before the CDR3 terminus, with the missing tail filled in from the germline J gene. The rearrangement uses TRBV9 and TRBJ2-7; 8 nucleotides line up with TRBD2. CDR1 SGDLS and CDR2 YYNGEE come from the germline V gene. The CDR3 has 14 amino acids. The trim removed 0 bases at V and 2 bases at J, leaving 1 base unmatched. Incomplete CDR3 DNA: TGTGCCAGCAGCGTAGGGACTAGCCCCTACGAG. It specifies CASSVGTSPYE. The full CDR3 protein reads CASSVGTSPYEQYF.

Points on this clone: The read terminates 3 residues before the CDR3 end, so the remaining end is supplied by the germline J gene. The chain couples TRBV20-1 to TRBJ2-7; D is perhaps TRBD1 (5 bases). The CDR3 is 13 amino acids. Germline V gene sequence: CDR1 DFQATT, CDR2 SNEGSKA (reference sequence). Trimming cost V 3 bases and J 0 bases, with 9 bases left between them. The CDR3 is CSASQGSSYEQYF. Partial CDR3 DNA: TGCAGTGCTAGCCAGGGAAGCTCCTACGAG.

A word on this clone: The sequence runs out 3 residues before the end of the CDR3; the remainder is reconstructed from the germline J gene. The chain recombines TRBV2 with TRBJ1-2; 8 bases are a match to TRBD1. CDR1 and CDR2 (germline): SNHLY, FYNNEI. V shed 2 bases, J shed 4 bases, and the junction held 6 bases outside the gene matches. CDR3 length: 15 amino acids. The part of the CDR3 DNA that was read is TGTGCCAGCAGTGAATGGACAGGGATGCCCTATGGC. It specifies CASSEWTGMPYG. The entire CDR3 reads CASSEWTGMPYGYTF.

Comments on this clone: The missing CDR3 end, 3 residues past where the read stops, is filled in from the germline J gene. V and J are TRBV6-2 or TRBV6-3 and TRBJ1-5; TRBD1 matches at 8 bases. The ends lost 7 bases at V and 2 bases at J; junction bases unmatched: 13. Germline CDR1 reads MNHEY; CDR2 reads SVGEGT. The CDR3 sequence is 17 residues long. The DNA read from the CDR3 is TGTGCCAGCACCTGGGGACGGACAGGGCTAGGCAATCAGCCC. This translates into CASTWGRTGLGNQP. The full-length CDR3 reads as CASTWGRTGLGNQPQHF.

With respect to this clone: The read comes to an end 3 residues before the CDR3 does, leaving the germline J gene to fill in the end. The gene calls are TRBV20-1 and TRBJ2-5; D is possibly TRBD1 (5 bases). Trimming left V 3 bases short and J 2 bases short, with 16 bases between. The CDR3 contains 15 residues. Germline V lookup: CDR1 DFQATT, CDR2 SNEGSKA (reference sequence). The CDR3 loop reads CSARTLQVIQETQYF. CDR3 DNA (partial): TGCAGTGCTAGGACACTACAGGTGATTCAAGAGACC.

Concerning this clone itself: The read falls 3 residues short of the CDR3 end, and the missing part is taken from the germline J gene. The chain is built from TRBV7-2 and TRBJ1-2; 7 positions match TRBD1. Germline values: CDR1 SGHTA, CDR2 FQGNSA. The CDR3 is 14 residues long. V lost 5 bases, J lost 3 bases, and 6 bases stayed unmatched. CDR3 sequence reads: CASSQSGGYYGYTF. The DNA read from the CDR3 is TGTGCCAGCAGCCAATCAGGGGGTTACTATGGC.

Concerning this clone itself: The read falls 3 residues short of the CDR3 end, and the missing part is taken from the germline J gene. The J gene is TRBJ2-7, the V gene TRBV3-1 (or the pseudogene TRBV3-2), with D perhaps TRBD2 (6 bases). This CDR3 is built from 15 residues. V gave up 4 bases and J gave up 4 bases, with 17 bases separating them. Germline CDR1 LGHDT, CDR2 YNNKEL (reference sequence). Incomplete CDR3 DNA: TGTGCCAGCAGCCGACAGCCCGCTAGCGATTACGAG. Residues: CASSRQPASDYE. The full CDR3 sequence reads CASSRQPASDYEQYF.

To note about this clone: The sequence runs out 3 residues before the end of the CDR3; the remainder is reconstructed from the germline J gene. The chain combines TRBV7-3 with TRBJ2-2; D is unclear. Trimming removed 5 bases at V and 6 bases at J, with 4 bases between. The CDR3 has 11 amino acids. CDR1 is SGHTA, CDR2 FQGTGA, per germline. The chain's CDR3 is CASSLSGELFF. CDR3 bases read: TGTGCCAGCAGCCTTTCCGGGGAG.